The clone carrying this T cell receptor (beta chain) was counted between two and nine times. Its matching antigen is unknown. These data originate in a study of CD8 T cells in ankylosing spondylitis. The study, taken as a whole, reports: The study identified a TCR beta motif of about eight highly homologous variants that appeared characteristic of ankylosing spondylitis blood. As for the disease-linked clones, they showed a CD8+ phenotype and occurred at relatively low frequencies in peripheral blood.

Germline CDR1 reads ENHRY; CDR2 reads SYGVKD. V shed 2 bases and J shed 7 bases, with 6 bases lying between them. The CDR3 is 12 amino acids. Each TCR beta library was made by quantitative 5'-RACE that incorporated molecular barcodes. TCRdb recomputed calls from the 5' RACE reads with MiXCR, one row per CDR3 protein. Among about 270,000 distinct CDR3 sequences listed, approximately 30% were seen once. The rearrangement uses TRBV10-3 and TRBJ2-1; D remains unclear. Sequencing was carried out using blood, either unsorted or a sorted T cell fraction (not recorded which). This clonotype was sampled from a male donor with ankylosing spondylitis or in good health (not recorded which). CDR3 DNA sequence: TGTGCCATCAGTGAGGGGTTAAATGAGCAGTTCTTC. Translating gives CAISEGLNEQFF.